The present T cell receptor beta chain was sequenced within a study of vaccination and CD4 T cells after COVID-19. Once obtained from cultured CD4+ T cells, the DNA was sequenced using the Oncomine TCR Beta short-read assay. TCRdb called the PCR reads again in MiXCR, with one record for every CDR3 protein. The sample shows tens of thousands of distinct CDR3 sequences, around 63% of them seen only once. The V end lost 3 bases, the J end lost 6 bases, and 9 bases lay between the germline ends. CDR1 is SGHTA, CDR2 FQGNSA, per germline. The CDR3 is 13 residues long. Specified treatment: approximately 10-day PBMC culture with coronavirus spike peptide pools or control peptides (ViraFEST assay). On this clonotype: Its antigen remains unidentified.

The chain recombines TRBV7-2 with TRBJ1-5, with D perhaps matching TRBD1 (5 bases). The sequencing sample was made of CD4+ T cells from blood, cultured in vitro. This receptor was identified in a human donor who had recovered from COVID-19. The CDR3 reads CASSFRDRQPQHF. The CDR3, as DNA: TGTGCCAGCAGCTTCAGGGACCGTCAGCCCCAGCATTTT.